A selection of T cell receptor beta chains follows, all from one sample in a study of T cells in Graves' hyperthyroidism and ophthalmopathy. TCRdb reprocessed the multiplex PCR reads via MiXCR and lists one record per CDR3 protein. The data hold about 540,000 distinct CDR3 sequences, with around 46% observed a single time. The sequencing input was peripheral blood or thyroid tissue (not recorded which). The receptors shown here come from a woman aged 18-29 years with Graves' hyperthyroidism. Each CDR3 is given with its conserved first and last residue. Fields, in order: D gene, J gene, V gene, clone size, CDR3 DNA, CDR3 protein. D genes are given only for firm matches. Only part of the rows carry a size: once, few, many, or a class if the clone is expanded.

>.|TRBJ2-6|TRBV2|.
TGTGCCAGCAGGATAAGAATCGATGGGGCCAACGTCCTGACTTTC
CASRIRIDGANVLTF
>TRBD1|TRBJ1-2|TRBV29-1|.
TGCAGCGTTGAAGTTCGAGGGGGCGGCGGCTACACCTTC
CSVEVRGGGGYTF
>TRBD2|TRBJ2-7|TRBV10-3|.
TGTGCCATCGGTGGACTAGCGGGACTCGGCAGGTCCTACGAGCAGTACTTC
CAIGGLAGLGRSYEQYF
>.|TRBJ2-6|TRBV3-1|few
TGTGCCAGCAGCCAAGGGACAACCTCTGGGGCCAACGTCCTGACTTTC
CASSQGTTSGANVLTF
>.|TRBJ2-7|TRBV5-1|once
TGCGCCAGCAGCCTCTACAGGGTCCTGGGCGTAGGATACGAGCAGTACTTC
CASSLYRVLGVGYEQYF
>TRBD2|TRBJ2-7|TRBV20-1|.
TGCAGTGCTTCCGGGACTAGCGGGAGGAGGTCCTACGAGCAGTACTTC
CSASGTSGRRSYEQYF
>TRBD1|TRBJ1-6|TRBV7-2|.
TGTGCCAGCAGGTCCTTCCCGGGACAGGCTAATTCACCCCTCCACTTT
CASRSFPGQANSPLHF
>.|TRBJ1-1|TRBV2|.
TGTGCCAGCAGTGATTCTGGGGGGGGCTGGAACACTGAAGCTTTCTTT
CASSDSGGGWNTEAFF
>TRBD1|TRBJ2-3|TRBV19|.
TGTGCCAGTAGTATTCCACCGGGACAGGCCACAGATACGCAGTATTTT
CASSIPPGQATDTQYF
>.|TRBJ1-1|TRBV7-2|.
TGTGCCAGCAGCCGCCTGGCGGGGGGAAGGAGCACTGAAGCTTTCTTT
CASSRLAGGRSTEAFF
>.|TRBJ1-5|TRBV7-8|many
TGTGCCAGCAGCTTCGGGGGCGTCAATCAGCCCCAGCATTTT
CASSFGGVNQPQHF
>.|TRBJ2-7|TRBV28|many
TGTGCCAGCTTTAGTGGATTAAGACAGTACGAGCAGTACTTC
CASFSGLRQYEQYF
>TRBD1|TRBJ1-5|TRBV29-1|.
TGCAGCGTTGCCAATGGGGGACAGGGAAATCAGCCCCAGCATTTT
CSVANGGQGNQPQHF
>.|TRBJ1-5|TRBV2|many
TGTGCCAGCAGTGCAAGGACGGGGCGACGGCCCCAGCATTTT
CASSARTGRRPQHF
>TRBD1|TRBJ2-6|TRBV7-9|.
TGTGCCAGCAGCCCGACCGACAGGGCCCGACCCACTGAAGCTTTC
CASSPTDRARPTEAF
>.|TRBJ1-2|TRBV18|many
TGTGCCAGCTCACCAGGACCCTATGGCTACACCTTC
CASSPGPYGYTF
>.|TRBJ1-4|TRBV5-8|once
TGTGCCAGCAGCTTGCTTCGGGGGGCATTGAGTGAAAAACTGTTTTTT
CASSLLRGALSEKLFF
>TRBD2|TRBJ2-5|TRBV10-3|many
TGTGCCACCACAGCGGGAGAGGGCCAAGAGACCCAGTACTTC
CATTAGEGQETQYF
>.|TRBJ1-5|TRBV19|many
TGTGCCAGTAGTATGCCCCTCGACATCAAGGGGGATCAGCCCCAGCATTTT
CASSMPLDIKGDQPQHF
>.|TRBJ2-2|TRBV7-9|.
TGTGCCAGCAGCGTAAGGACAGGGGAGCTGTTTTTT
CASSVRTGELFF
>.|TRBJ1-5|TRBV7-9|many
TGTGCCAGCAGCGACGTCAATAGCAATCAGCCCCAGCATTTT
CASSDVNSNQPQHF
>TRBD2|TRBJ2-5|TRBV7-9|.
TGTGCCAGCAGTTTCAAATCCGGGACTAGCGGTCAAGAGACCCAGTACTTC
CASSFKSGTSGQETQYF
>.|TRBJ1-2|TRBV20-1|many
TGCAGTGCTAGAGATCAGCTCGATCCAAACTATGGCTACACCTTC
CSARDQLDPNYGYTF
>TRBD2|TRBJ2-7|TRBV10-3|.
TGTGCCATCAGGGAAGAGTCTAGCGGGAGCTACGAGCAGTACTTC
CAIREESSGSYEQYF
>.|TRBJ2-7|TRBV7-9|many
TGTGCCAGCAGCTTAGCGGGGCTCGGGGGATACGAGCAGTACTTC
CASSLAGLGGYEQYF
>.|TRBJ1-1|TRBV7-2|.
TGTGCCAGCAGCCCGGACAAAGGCCCCTACACTGAAGCTTTCTTT
CASSPDKGPYTEAFF
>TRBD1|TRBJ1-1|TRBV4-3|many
TGCGCCAGCAGCCAGTTTAAGGCAGGGGGATATACTGAAGCTTTCTTT
CASSQFKAGGYTEAFF
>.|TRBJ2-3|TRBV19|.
TGTGCCAGTCGACTCGAGGGGCGAGCGGGCTCCACAGATACGCAGTATTTT
CASRLEGRAGSTDTQYF
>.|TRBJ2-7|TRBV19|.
TGTGCCAGTAGCAGGGCCCCGGGCCCCTACTACGAGCAGTACTTC
CASSRAPGPYYEQYF
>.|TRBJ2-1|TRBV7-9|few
TGTGCCAGCAGCTACCCCGAGGCAGCTAACTACAATGAGCAGTTCTTC
CASSYPEAANYNEQFF
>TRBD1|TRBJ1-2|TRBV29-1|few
TGCAGCTCAGACAGGGGGCTTGAAGGCTACACCTTC
CSSDRGLEGYTF
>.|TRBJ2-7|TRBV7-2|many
TGTGCCAGCAGCTTAGGGCCGGGATTGTCCGAGCAGTACTTC
CASSLGPGLSEQYF
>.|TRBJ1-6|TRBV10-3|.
TGTGCCATCAGTGTGCAGGGGAATTCACCCCTCCACTTT
CAISVQGNSPLHF
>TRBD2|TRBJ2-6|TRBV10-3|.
TGTGCCATCAGTGAATTAGCGGGAGGGCCGCTTGGGGCCAACGTCCTGACTTTC
CAISELAGGPLGANVLTF
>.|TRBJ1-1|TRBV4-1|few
TGCGCCAGCAGCCAAGGGGACCGGGGTTATTCCTTCGCTGAAGCTTTCTTT
CASSQGDRGYSFAEAFF
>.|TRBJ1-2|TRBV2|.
TGTGCCAGCAGCGCTAGTACTCAAGGAGGCTACACCTTC
CASSASTQGGYTF
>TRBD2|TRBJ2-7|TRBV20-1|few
TGCAGTGCTAGAGATGGGGTAGCGGGAGCATACGAGCAGTACTTC
CSARDGVAGAYEQYF
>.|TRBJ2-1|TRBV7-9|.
TGTGCCACCTCTGAGCAGTTCTTC
CATSEQFF
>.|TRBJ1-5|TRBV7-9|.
TGTGCCGAGGAGGGAAAATCCTACGAGCATTTT
CAEEGKSYEHF
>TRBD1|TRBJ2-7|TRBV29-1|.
TGCAGCGTTGGGGACAGGGGTCCCTACGAGCAGTACTTC
CSVGDRGPYEQYF
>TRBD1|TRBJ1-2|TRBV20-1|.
TGCAGTGCTAGAGACGGTCCGGGACAGGGTTATTCGCATGGCTACACCTTC
CSARDGPGQGYSHGYTF
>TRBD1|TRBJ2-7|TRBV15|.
TGTGCCACCAGTACAGGGGCCTACGAGCAGTACTTC
CATSTGAYEQYF
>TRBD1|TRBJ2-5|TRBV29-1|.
TGCAGCGGTAGGGACAGGGGGCGCAATTACCAAGAGACCCAGTACTTC
CSGRDRGRNYQETQYF
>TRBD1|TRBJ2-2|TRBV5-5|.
TGTGCCAGCAGCTGGACAGGTCCCAGGGAGCTGTTTTTT
CASSWTGPRELFF
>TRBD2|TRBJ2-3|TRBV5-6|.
TGTGCCAGCAGCGGGAGGGGCACAGATACGCAGTATTTT
CASSGRGTDTQYF
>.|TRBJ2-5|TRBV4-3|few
TGCGCCAGCAGCCGATCGACTAACTCACAAGAGACCCAGTACTTC
CASSRSTNSQETQYF
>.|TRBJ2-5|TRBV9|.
TGTGCCAGCAGCCGACAGGGAGGCAATCAGCCCCAGTACTTC
CASSRQGGNQPQYF
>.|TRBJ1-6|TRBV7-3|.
TGTGCCAGCAGCTTAGGGACACAGCTAAGGTCACCCCTCCACTTT
CASSLGTQLRSPLHF
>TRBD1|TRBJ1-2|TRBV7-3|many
TGTGCCAGCAGCTCGAACCCGGGACAGGGCTATGGCTACACCTTC
CASSSNPGQGYGYTF
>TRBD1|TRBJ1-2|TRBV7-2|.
TGTGCCAGCAGCCCCGTGTTGCTAGCGGGACAGAGCTCTTATGGCTACACCTTC
CASSPVLLAGQSSYGYTF
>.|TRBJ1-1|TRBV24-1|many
TGTGCCACCAGTGAGGGAGGGAGAGACACTGAAGCTTTCTTT
CATSEGGRDTEAFF
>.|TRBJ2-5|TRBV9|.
TGTGCCAGCAGCCCCCCTACTGGGAGGCAAGAGACCCAGTACTTC
CASSPPTGRQETQYF
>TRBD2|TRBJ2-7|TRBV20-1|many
TGCAGTGCTAGACCTAGCGGGAGAGCCTACGAGCAGTACTTC
CSARPSGRAYEQYF
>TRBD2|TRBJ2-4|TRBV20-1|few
TGCAGTGCTAGAGATTGGCTAGCGGAAGTAAACATTCAGTACTTC
CSARDWLAEVNIQYF
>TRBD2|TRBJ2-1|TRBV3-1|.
TGTGCCAGCAGCCAATACGGGCGGGAGTCAAACAATGAGCAGTTCTTC
CASSQYGRESNNEQFF
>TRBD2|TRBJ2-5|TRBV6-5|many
TGTGCCAGTTACGAGGGTCGGGGGGCCCAGTACTTC
CASYEGRGAQYF
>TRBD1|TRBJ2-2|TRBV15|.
TGTGCCACCAGGGGACAGGTGGTCACCGGGGAGCTGTTTTTT
CATRGQVVTGELFF
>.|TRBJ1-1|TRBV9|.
TGTGCCAGCAGCGTCCGGGACGGGGAGATCGACACTGAAGCTTTCTTT
CASSVRDGEIDTEAFF
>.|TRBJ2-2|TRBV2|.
TGTGCCAGCAGCTCCTCAATGACCGGGGAGCTGTTTTTT
CASSSSMTGELFF